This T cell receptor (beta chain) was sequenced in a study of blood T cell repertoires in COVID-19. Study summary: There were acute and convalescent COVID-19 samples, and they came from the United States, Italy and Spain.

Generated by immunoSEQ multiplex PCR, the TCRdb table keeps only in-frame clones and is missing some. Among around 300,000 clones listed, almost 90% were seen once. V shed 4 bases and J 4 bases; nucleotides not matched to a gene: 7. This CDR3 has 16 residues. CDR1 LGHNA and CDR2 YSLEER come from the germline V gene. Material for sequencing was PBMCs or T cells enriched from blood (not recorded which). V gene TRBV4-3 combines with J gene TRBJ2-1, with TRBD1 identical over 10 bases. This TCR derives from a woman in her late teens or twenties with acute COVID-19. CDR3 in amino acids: CASSLRAGQGYNEQFF. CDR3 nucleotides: TGCGCCAGCAGCCTAAGAGCGGGACAGGGGTACAATGAGCAGTTCTTC.